Presented here are 28 T cell receptor beta chains from one specimen sequenced in a study of cytomegalovirus exposure and HLA in healthy donors. Amplification used 60 Vbeta primers and 13 Jbeta primers. Measured with immunoSEQ multiplex PCR; TCRdb has only the in-frame clones, and not every one. The sample holds 110,000 to 150,000 clones, roughly 80% seen once. The sequenced sample consisted of PBMCs. Receptors originate from a man between 35 and 55 years old in good health and CMV-seronegative.

CDR3 in amino acids: CASSARDRARETQYF. The CDR3 DNA sequence: TGTGCCAGCAGCGCTCGGGACAGGGCCAGGGAGACCCAGTACTTC. This sequence joins TRBV9 and TRBJ2-5, with 9 positions matching TRBD1. The junction had 8 bases not matched to a gene; V was cut back by 3 bases and J by 5 bases. This CDR3 is 15 amino acids long. CDR1 SGDLS and CDR2 YYNGEE come from the germline V gene.

The V call is TRBV2, the J call TRBJ2-5; 9 bases fit TRBD1. This CDR3 has 13 amino acids. V shed 8 bases, J shed 4 bases, and the junction held 5 bases outside the gene matches. Germline V CDR1 and CDR2: SNHLY, FYNNEI. DNA for the CDR3: TGTGCCAGCGGGGGACAGGGAGGAGAGACCCAGTACTTC. It translates to CASGGQGGETQYF.

CDR3 sequence reads: CASSLALPGTDTQYF. Here the CDR3 DNA reads TGCGCCAGCAGCTTGGCACTCCCCGGCACAGATACGCAGTATTTT. The chain has TRBV5-1 and TRBJ2-3; D uncertain. CDR1 and CDR2 (germline): SGHRS, YFSETQ. Trimming removed 0 bases from V and 1 base from J, with 9 bases in between. CDR3 length equals 15 residues.

CDR3 DNA: TGCGCCAGCAGTGGAGGGACAGGGGACCTTAGCAATCAGCCCCAGCATTTT. Translated: CASSGGTGDLSNQPQHF. V and J are TRBV10-1 and TRBJ1-5, with TRBD1 matching 10 bases. CDR1 is WNHNN, CDR2 SYGVQD, per germline (reference sequence). CDR3 length equals 17 residues. V trimming: 4 bases; J trimming: 0 bases; junction bases outside the gene matches: 6.

The V call is TRBV4-1, the J call TRBJ2-7; the match to TRBD1 covers 8 bases. Germline values: CDR1 MGHRA, CDR2 YSYEKL. The V gene end was trimmed by 4 bases and the J gene end by 0 bases; junction bases not matched to a gene: 2. CDR3 length: 14 amino acids. The DNA for the CDR3 is TGCGCCAGCAGCCCCGGACAGGGCTCCTACGAGCAGTACTTC. This translates into CASSPGQGSYEQYF.

The chain has TRBV18 and TRBJ1-5, with 8 bases lining up with TRBD1. Germline V lookup: CDR1 KGHSH, CDR2 LQKENI. This CDR3 region has 15 residues. V was clipped by 2 bases and J by 3 bases; unmatched bases: 3. The CDR3 region is CASSPGQGLNQPQHF. As DNA, the CDR3 is TGTGCCAGCTCACCAGGACAGGGCCTCAATCAGCCCCAGCATTTT.

The gene calls are TRBV2 and TRBJ1-1; the D is unclear. With 8 bases removed from V and 1 base from J, the gap between germline ends came to 14 bases. The CDR3 contains 14 residues. CDR1 is SNHLY and CDR2 is FYNNEI in the germline V gene. Here the CDR3 reads CASFRGQENTEAFF. The CDR3 DNA reads TGTGCCAGCTTTCGGGGTCAGGAGAACACTGAAGCTTTCTTT.

This clone was seen just once. The V and J genes are TRBV7-9 and TRBJ2-5, with a possible D match to TRBD1 (6 bases). This CDR3 comprises 15 residues. CDR1 and CDR2 (germline): SEHNR, FQNEAQ (reference sequence). Trimming took 3 bases from V and 6 from J, leaving 17 bases between them. The CDR3 sequence is CASSFAPGDTQTQYF. The CDR3 nucleotides read TGTGCCAGCAGCTTTGCCCCCGGGGACACGCAGACCCAGTACTTC. The complete variable domain, with remaining parts taken from reference TRBV7-9 and TRBJ2-5, reads DTGVSQNPRHKITKRGQNVTFRCDPISEHNRLYWYRQTLGQGPEFLTYFQNEAQLEKSRLLSDRFSAERPKGSFSTLEIQRTEQGDSAMYLCASSFAPGDTQTQYFGPGTRLLVL.

This clone was seen only a few times. V and J are TRBV7-3 and TRBJ1-1; no clear D gene. Trimming took off 5 bases at V and 1 base at J, with 8 bases between the two ends. Germline assignment: CDR1 SGHTA and CDR2 FQGTGA. The CDR3 covers 13 residues. CDR3 DNA sequence: TGTGCCAGCAGCACCTCGGGGAACACTGAAGCTTTCTTT. As protein: CASSTSGNTEAFF.

This clone was recorded only once. This sequence joins TRBV10-2 and TRBJ1-1; 10 nucleotides align to TRBD1. Germline lookup yields CDR1 WSHSY and CDR2 SAAADI. This CDR3 is built from 17 residues. V shed 2 bases and J 4 bases; nucleotides not matched to a gene: 10. CDR3 DNA: TGCGCCAGCAGTGAGGGGGGACAGGGGCGAGGGGGCACTGAAGCTTTCTTT. Protein product: CASSEGGQGRGGTEAFF.

This rearrangement joins TRBV9 to TRBJ2-3, with D perhaps matching TRBD2 (5 bases). Germline V gene data show CDR1 as SGDLS and CDR2 as YYNGEE. This CDR3 contains 13 residues. Trimming removed 0 bases from V and 7 bases from J, with 9 bases in between. CDR3 bases: TGTGCCAGCAGCGTAGCTGGGGAGAATACGCAGTATTTT. This sequence encodes CASSVAGENTQYF.

The V call is TRBV7-3, the J call TRBJ2-7; 8 bases align to TRBD1. V was clipped by 2 bases and J by 1 base; unmatched bases: 4. CDR3 length: 15 amino acids. Germline assignment: CDR1 SGHTA and CDR2 FQGTGA. DNA for the CDR3: TGTGCCAGCAGCTTAGGACAGGGCCCTTCCTACGAGCAGTACTTC. Translated: CASSLGQGPSYEQYF. Full variable domain (missing parts from reference TRBV7-3 and TRBJ2-7): GAGVSQTPSNKVTEKGKYVELRCDPISGHTALYWYRQSLGQGPEFLIYFQGTGAADDSGLPNDRFFAVRPEGSVSTLKIQRTERGDSAVYLCASSLGQGPSYEQYFGPGTRLTVT.

This clone was seen more than once but under ten times. This chain connects TRBV28 to TRBJ1-2, with TRBD1 matching 9 bases. CDR3 length: 13 amino acids. Looked up from germline, CDR1 is MDHEN and CDR2 is SYDVKM. Trimming took 4 bases from V and 4 from J; bases not matched to a gene: 1. DNA for the CDR3: TGTGCCAGCAGTTGGGGACAGGGCTATGGCTACACCTTC. Its protein is CASSWGQGYGYTF.

CDR3 amino acids: CASSLDPGETQYF. The CDR3 coding sequence is TGTGCCAGCAGCTTAGATCCGGGGGAGACCCAGTACTTC. The chain has TRBV7-6 and TRBJ2-5; D is perhaps TRBD2 (5 bases). Germline-derived CDR1 and CDR2 are SGHVS and FNYEAQ. V was cut by 1 base and J by 5 bases, with 8 bases left in between. The CDR3 totals 13 residues.

This clone was counted only a few times. The V and J genes are TRBV9 and TRBJ2-7; 8 bases are a match to TRBD2. J gave up 3 bases and V 2 bases, and 7 bases lay outside the gene matches. Germline V lookup: CDR1 SGDLS, CDR2 YYNGEE. There are 15 residues in the CDR3. In DNA form, the CDR3 reads TGTGCCAGCAGCGTTTCCGGGGGGGCTGGCTACGAGCAGTACTTC. Translated, it gives CASSVSGGAGYEQYF.

The chain employs TRBV9 and TRBJ2-2, with a possible D match to TRBD2 (6 bases). This CDR3 region has 15 residues. V was cut by 0 bases and J by 5 bases, with 11 bases left in between. Germline assignment: CDR1 SGDLS and CDR2 YYNGEE. This CDR3 is CASSVDGGGTGELFF. The CDR3 nucleotides are TGTGCCAGCAGCGTAGATGGGGGAGGAACCGGGGAGCTGTTTTTT.

This chain connects TRBV5-1 to TRBJ1-1; 8 nucleotides agree with TRBD1. The CDR3 sequence is 15 residues long. J gave up 4 bases and V 0 bases, and 5 bases lay outside the gene matches. Per germline, CDR1 SGHRS and CDR2 YFSETQ. The CDR3 reads CASSLATGEGTEAFF. In DNA form, the CDR3 reads TGCGCCAGCAGCTTGGCGACAGGGGAGGGCACTGAAGCTTTCTTT.

This clone was detected a few times. This chain connects TRBV6-4 to TRBJ1-1; 7 bases are a match to TRBD1. Unmatched junction bases numbered 8, after V lost 6 bases and J lost 7 bases. CDR3 length: 13 amino acids. Germline assignment: CDR1 MRHNA and CDR2 SNTAGT. The CDR3 DNA sequence: TGTGCCAGCAGGGCAGGGGGTCAGGGTGAAGCTTTCTTT. It specifies CASRAGGQGEAFF.

This sequence joins TRBV7-9 and TRBJ1-2, with TRBD1 as a possible D gene (5 bases). Germline V lookup: CDR1 SEHNR, CDR2 FQNEAQ (reference sequence). The V gene lost 1 base and the J gene lost 4 bases, with 16 bases spanning the gap. This CDR3 spans 16 amino acids. The CDR3 reads CASSLGSATRAYGYTF. CDR3 bases: TGTGCCAGCAGCTTAGGGTCGGCGACCAGGGCCTATGGCTACACCTTC.

This rearrangement joins TRBV6-5 to TRBJ2-1, with D possibly being TRBD1 (6 bases). With 7 bases removed from V and 9 bases from J, the gap between germline ends came to 10 bases. The germline V gene has CDR1 MNHEY and CDR2 SVGAGI. CDR3 length: 11 amino acids. The CDR3 here is CASTGQCEQFF. The CDR3 region has the DNA TGTGCCAGCACGGGACAATGTGAGCAGTTCTTC.

The table lists this clone with many counts. The rearrangement joins TRBV29-1 to TRBJ1-4, with 9 bases aligning to TRBD1. Trimming at V came to 3 bases and at J to 8 bases, leaving 4 bases not matched to a gene. This CDR3 has 13 residues. Germline assignment: CDR1 SQVTM and CDR2 ANQGSEA. The CDR3 DNA reads TGCAGCGTTGAGGACAGGGGCTCCGAAAAACTGTTTTTT. Residues: CSVEDRGSEKLFF. Combining the CDR3 with reference TRBV29-1 and TRBJ1-4 gives the whole variable domain SAVISQKPSRDICQRGTSLTIQCQVDSQVTMMFWYRQQPGQSLTLIATANQGSEATYESGFVIDKFPISRPNLTFSTLTVSNMSPEDSSIYLCSVEDRGSEKLFFGSGTQLSVL.

This sequence joins TRBV7-9 and TRBJ1-5; TRBD1 is a possible D gene (5 bases). The ends were cut back, 1 base at V and 3 bases at J, with 10 bases in the middle. The CDR3 has 15 amino acids. Germline lookup yields CDR1 SEHNR and CDR2 FQNEAQ (reference sequence). The CDR3 loop is CASSLEGDSNQPQHF. CDR3 nucleotide sequence: TGTGCCAGCAGCTTAGAAGGGGATTCCAATCAGCCCCAGCATTTT.

This clone was recorded a few times. This rearrangement joins TRBV6-5 to TRBJ1-1; D unclear. The CDR3 consists of 13 residues. In germline, CDR1 is MNHEY, CDR2 SVGAGI. The V and J ends lost 7 bases and 1 base respectively, with 10 bases between them. DNA for the CDR3: TGTGCCAGCACCCTAGGCCGGAACACTGAAGCTTTCTTT. Amino acids: CASTLGRNTEAFF.

The chain is built from TRBV27 and TRBJ2-1, with D tentatively TRBD2 (6 bases). The ends were cut back, 3 bases at V and 8 bases at J, with 11 bases in the middle. Germline CDR1 MNHEY, CDR2 SMNVEV (reference sequence). The CDR3 length is 13 residues. CDR3 DNA sequence: TGTGCCAGCAGTTTGTTTGGCGGGGATGAGCAGTTCTTC. As protein: CASSLFGGDEQFF.

This clone was picked up a small number of times. The chain is built from TRBV6-1 and TRBJ1-2, with a tentative D call TRBD1 (6 bases). CDR1 is MNHNS, CDR2 SASEGT, per germline. V lost 4 bases and J 2 bases, leaving 14 bases between the germline ends. The CDR3 is 15 residues long. Here the CDR3 DNA reads TGTGCCAGCAGTGTGCAGGGGTCGGAAAACTATGGCTACACCTTC. Encoded protein: CASSVQGSENYGYTF.

The chain joins TRBV25-1 to TRBJ1-4, with 7 bases fitting TRBD1. V trimming: 3 bases; J trimming: 11 bases; junction bases outside the gene matches: 12. This CDR3 has 15 residues. The germline V gene encodes CDR1 MGHDK and CDR2 SYGVNS. In DNA form, the CDR3 reads TGTGCCAGCAGTGAGCCAGGACAGGCCCCCTTTAAACTGTTTTTT. Protein: CASSEPGQAPFKLFF.

The chain uses TRBV12-5 and TRBJ2-5, with 8 bases identical to TRBD1. Germline trimming cut 4 bases from V and 2 bases from J; bases unmatched to any gene: 9. Germline CDR1 LGHNT, CDR2 FRNRAP. The CDR3 is 16 residues long. DNA of the CDR3: TGTGCTAGTGGTTCCTGGACAGGGAGGACACAAGAGACCCAGTACTTC. Translated: CASGSWTGRTQETQYF.

The V call is TRBV9, the J call TRBJ2-3, with a weak D call TRBD1 (5 bases). Germline V gene sequence: CDR1 SGDLS, CDR2 YYNGEE. CDR3 length equals 20 residues. V gave up 1 base and J gave up 0 bases, with 24 bases separating them. CDR3 DNA sequence: TGTGCCAGCAGCGTAAGTCCCGACCGTGGGGCCCAACTTAGCACAGATACGCAGTATTTT. Protein product: CASSVSPDRGAQLSTDTQYF.